This paragraph reports one T cell receptor (beta chain). Measured with immunoSEQ multiplex PCR; TCRdb has only the in-frame clones, and not every one. The table shows around 50,000 clones, with 85% to 90% occurring only once. The record originates from a study of T cell changes during pregnancy in multiple sclerosis. With V trimmed by 1 base and J by 4 bases, 7 bases remained unmatched. The germline V gene encodes CDR1 MNHNS and CDR2 SASEGT. The CDR3 sequence is 16 residues long. The sample consisted of CD8+ T cells from peripheral blood mononuclear cells, taken in the second trimester of pregnancy. This clonotype was sampled from a female donor with multiple sclerosis, enrolled in a pregnancy study. The chain carries TRBV6-1 and TRBJ1-2; 9 bases align to TRBD1. This CDR3 is CASSEGPWTGVYGYTF. The CDR3 coding sequence is TGTGCCAGCAGTGAAGGACCCTGGACAGGGGTCTATGGCTACACCTTC.